A selection of T cell receptor beta chains follows, all from one sample in a study of cytomegalovirus exposure and HLA in healthy donors. The data were produced by immunoSEQ multiplex PCR, yet TCRdb's version contains in-frame clones alone and is incomplete. The data contain fewer than 200,000 clones, more than 70% of them singletons. Sequencing was carried out using PBMCs. These TCRs come from a man aged 40-49 years in good health and CMV-seropositive. Both conserved end residues are part of each CDR3. The D gene is left open where the match is weak. Part of the rows lack a size; the others show once, few, many or a class for expanded clones.

TRBJ1-1,TRBD1,TRBV5-1,.,CASSTLQGGAFF,TGCGCCAGCAGCACCTTACAGGGGGGAGCTTTCTTT
TRBJ2-5,.,TRBV2,.,CASKREETQYF,TGTGCCAGCAAGAGGGAAGAGACCCAGTACTTC
TRBJ1-1,TRBD1,TRBV29-1,.,CSVRQGDTEAFF,TGCAGCGTTCGGCAGGGGGACACTGAAGCTTTCTTT
TRBJ1-5,.,TRBV21-1,.,CASSKGAGGRSVDNQPQHF,TGTGCCAGCAGCAAAGGGGCGGGGGGCCGGTCGGTTGACAATCAGCCCCAGCATTTT
TRBJ2-1,.,TRBV19,.,CAISAKLGAYNEQFF,TGTGCCATCTCAGCCAAGTTAGGGGCCTACAATGAGCAGTTCTTC
TRBJ2-1,TRBD2,TRBV6-1,.,CASSGIAGGMDEQFF,TGTGCCAGCAGTGGTATAGCGGGAGGAATGGATGAGCAGTTCTTC
TRBJ2-5,.,TRBV27,.,CASSPRAQETQYF,TGTGCCAGCAGTCCCCGAGCCCAAGAGACCCAGTACTTC
TRBJ1-6,TRBD1,TRBV27,.,CASGIGDRDNSPLHF,TGTGCCAGCGGAATTGGAGACAGGGATAATTCACCCCTCCACTTT
TRBJ2-1,TRBD2,TRBV10-1,once,CASSGPQKRGGFYNEQFF,TGCGCCAGCAGTGGGCCCCAGAAGCGGGGAGGCTTCTACAATGAGCAGTTCTTC
TRBJ2-2,TRBD2,TRBV9,.,CASSTSGIGTGELFF,TGTGCCAGCAGCACTAGCGGGATAGGGACCGGGGAGCTGTTTTTT
TRBJ2-1,TRBD2,TRBV11-1,.,CASSRLAGDNEQFF,TGTGCCAGCAGCCGACTAGCGGGGGACAATGAGCAGTTCTTC
TRBJ2-1,TRBD1,TRBV5-1,.,CASSYGQGNEQFF,TGCGCCAGCAGCTACGGACAGGGCAATGAGCAGTTCTTC
TRBJ1-1,.,TRBV5-1,.,CASSGVRGTEAFF,TGCGCCAGCAGCGGAGTTCGGGGCACTGAAGCTTTCTTT
TRBJ1-2,TRBD1,TRBV28,.,CASSTPRQGADGYTF,TGTGCCAGCAGTACACCTCGACAGGGGGCGGATGGCTACACCTTC